This passage covers 30 T cell receptor beta chains from one sample sequenced in a study of cytomegalovirus exposure and HLA in healthy donors. The PCR made use of 60 Vbeta and 13 Jbeta primers. Here immunoSEQ multiplex PCR was the method, and the copy in TCRdb shows in-frame clones only, minus some. Its table lists 95,000 to 110,000 clones. Material for sequencing was PBMCs. The receptors were sampled from a man aged 40-50 years in good health and CMV-seronegative.

The CDR3 bases are TGTGCCAGCAGCCTAGGGACAGGGGGCTCAGATCAGCCCCAGCATTTT. Protein product: CASSLGTGGSDQPQHF. The chain has TRBV7-8 and TRBJ1-5; 12 bases are shared with TRBD1. The junction had 7 bases not matched to a gene; V was cut back by 5 bases and J by 5 bases. This CDR3 spans 16 amino acids. Germline loops: CDR1 SGHVS, CDR2 FQNEAQ.

V and J are TRBV30 and TRBJ1-6, with 7 nucleotides matching TRBD1. Germline V gene sequence: CDR1 GTSNPN, CDR2 SVGIG (reference sequence). V shed 1 base and J 7 bases; nucleotides not matched to a gene: 7. The CDR3 spans 15 residues. The CDR3 sequence: CAWSETGIANSPLHF. The CDR3, as DNA: TGTGCCTGGAGTGAGACAGGGATCGCGAATTCACCCCTCCACTTT.

The chain has TRBV19 and TRBJ2-5, with 7 bases matching TRBD1. V shed 9 bases, J shed 4 bases, and the junction held 8 bases outside the gene matches. The germline V gene has CDR1 LNHDA and CDR2 SQIVND (reference sequence). The CDR3 runs 13 residues. CDR3 loop: CASSTGLVETQYF. In DNA form, the CDR3 reads TGTGCCAGCTCGACAGGGTTGGTAGAGACCCAGTACTTC.

The chain is built from TRBV28 and TRBJ2-5, with 9 bases fitting TRBD2. CDR3 size: 16 residues. The ends lost 5 bases at V and 2 bases at J; junction bases unmatched: 9. Germline CDR1 reads MDHEN; CDR2 reads SYDVKM. The CDR3 spells CASSHGLAQRQETQYF. The CDR3 nucleotides read TGTGCCAGCAGTCACGGACTAGCGCAAAGACAAGAGACCCAGTACTTC.

The chain combines TRBV7-6 with TRBJ2-1, with TRBD2 identical over 10 bases. This CDR3 has 16 residues. Germline CDR1 SGHVS, CDR2 FNYEAQ. Germline trimming cut 5 bases from V and 4 bases from J; bases unmatched to any gene: 8. The DNA of the CDR3 is TGTGCCAGCAGCCCCGACACTAGCGGGGTATACAATGAGCAGTTCTTC. This gives the protein CASSPDTSGVYNEQFF.

The chain employs TRBV5-1 and TRBJ2-6; the match to TRBD2 covers 13 bases. CDR3 length: 19 amino acids. The junction had 7 bases not matched to a gene; V was cut back by 4 bases and J by 0 bases. CDR1 and CDR2 from the germline V gene are SGHRS and YFSETQ. The CDR3 region is CASSHRTSGGPSGANVLTF. The CDR3 nucleotides read TGCGCCAGCAGCCACCGGACTAGCGGGGGACCCTCTGGGGCCAACGTCCTGACTTTC.

The V call is TRBV4-3, the J call TRBJ2-1; TRBD2 aligns across 11 bases. Germline trimming cut 4 bases from V and 3 bases from J; bases unmatched to any gene: 5. Germline V CDR1 and CDR2: LGHNA, YSLEER. There are 16 residues in the CDR3. The CDR3 DNA sequence: TGCGCCAGCAGCCTAGGGACTAGCGGATACTACAATGAGCAGTTCTTC. Its protein is CASSLGTSGYYNEQFF.

The rearrangement joins TRBV2 to TRBJ1-5; 9 positions match TRBD1. CDR3 length: 15 amino acids. J was trimmed by 7 bases and V by 7 bases; bases with no gene match: 11. Germline CDR1 reads SNHLY; CDR2 reads FYNNEI. The CDR3 here is CASTSRGTGRQPQHF. DNA for the CDR3: TGTGCCAGCACCTCTCGGGGGACAGGGCGCCAGCCCCAGCATTTT.

The chain employs TRBV28 and TRBJ2-5; 11 bases agree with TRBD2. J gave up 5 bases and V 4 bases, and 6 bases lay outside the gene matches. The CDR3 length is 15 residues. Germline V CDR1 and CDR2: MDHEN, SYDVKM. The CDR3 loop reads CASSSPSGRQETQYF. The CDR3 region has the DNA TGTGCCAGCAGTTCCCCTAGCGGGAGGCAGGAGACCCAGTACTTC.

The DNA for the CDR3 is TGTGCCAGCAGCTCCCAAACATCCCTCTCCGATACGCAGTATTTT. This encodes CASSSQTSLSDTQYF. The rearrangement joins TRBV7-2 to TRBJ2-3; D not resolved. There are 15 residues in the CDR3. CDR1 is SGHTA, CDR2 FQGNSA, per germline. V lost 4 bases to trimming and J lost 6 bases, with 17 bases between them.

V is TRBV15 and J is TRBJ2-2; 11 bases agree with TRBD1. The CDR3 covers 18 residues. CDR1 and CDR2 (germline): LNHNV, YYDKDF (reference sequence). V lost 1 base to trimming and J lost 3 bases; unmatched junction nucleotides: 7. This CDR3 reads CATSRGSRGQGDTGELFF. CDR3 DNA sequence: TGTGCCACCAGCAGAGGAAGTAGGGGACAGGGGGACACCGGGGAGCTGTTTTTT.

V gene TRBV7-7 combines with J gene TRBJ2-5; weak D call: TRBD1 (6 bases). V gave up 2 bases and J gave up 6 bases, with 10 bases separating them. The germline CDR1 and CDR2 sequences are SSHAT and FNYEAQ (reference sequence). The CDR3 totals 13 residues. CDR3 nucleotide sequence: TGTGCCAGCAGCTTATGGGGGCAGAAGACCCAGTACTTC. This codes for CASSLWGQKTQYF.

This chain uses TRBV6-1 with TRBJ2-3, with 10 bases identical to TRBD2. V was pared by 6 bases and J by 6 bases, with 6 bases of the junction left unmatched. The germline V gene has CDR1 MNHNS and CDR2 SASEGT. This CDR3 has 14 residues. The CDR3 coding sequence is TGTGCCAGCAGAGTAGCGGGGGGAGGGGATACGCAGTATTTT. Encoded protein: CASRVAGGGDTQYF.

The chain uses TRBV10-3 and TRBJ2-1; TRBD2 aligns across 7 bases. Germline CDR1 and CDR2: ENHRY and SYGVKD. This CDR3 is 16 amino acids long. V shed 3 bases, J shed 7 bases, and the junction held 12 bases outside the gene matches. In DNA form, the CDR3 reads TGTGCCATCAGTGATCTTAGCGGGTCTGGCATTAATGAGCAGTTCTTC. Translation gives CAISDLSGSGINEQFF.

J is TRBJ2-5 and V is TRBV30; a possible D gene is TRBD2 (6 bases). The CDR3 is 14 residues long. V lost 2 bases to trimming and J lost 5 bases, with 15 bases between them. Germline-derived CDR1 and CDR2 are GTSNPN and SVGIG (reference sequence). DNA for the CDR3: TGTGCCTGGAGTCACAAAGCCGGGGGTGAGACCCAGTACTTC. Amino acids: CAWSHKAGGETQYF.

The DNA of the CDR3 is TGTGCCTGGAGTGTGGGTAGCGGGAGCGAAGAGACCCAGTACTTC. It specifies CAWSVGSGSEETQYF. V and J are TRBV30 and TRBJ2-5; 9 bases agree with TRBD2. CDR1 is GTSNPN and CDR2 is SVGIG in the germline V gene (reference sequence). With V trimmed by 0 bases and J by 3 bases, 5 bases remained unmatched. The CDR3 extends over 15 amino acids.

V is TRBV30 and J is TRBJ1-2, with 7 bases aligning to TRBD1. CDR3 length: 12 amino acids. V shed 1 base and J 6 bases; nucleotides not matched to a gene: 2. Germline lookup yields CDR1 GTSNPN and CDR2 SVGIG (reference sequence). DNA for the CDR3: TGTGCCTGGAGTGGGGACAGAAATGGCTACACCTTC. As protein: CAWSGDRNGYTF.

The chain links TRBV5-1 to TRBJ2-1; TRBD2 might be the D (6 bases). This CDR3 has 14 amino acids. Trimming pared 0 bases from V and 12 bases from J, leaving 16 bases between. Germline CDR1 and CDR2: SGHRS and YFSETQ. The CDR3 here is CASSLARDGGVQFF. CDR3 in DNA: TGCGCCAGCAGCTTGGCTAGAGACGGGGGAGTGCAGTTCTTC.

V gene TRBV23-1 combines with J gene TRBJ2-1; D is unresolved. TRBV23-1 is filed as an ORF, its function uncertain. This CDR3 comprises 16 residues. The V end lost 6 bases, the J end lost 0 bases, and 15 bases lay between the germline ends. The CDR3 bases are TGCGCCAGCAGCGCTAATACGCCTTCCTCCTACAATGAGCAGTTCTTC. It codes for CASSANTPSSYNEQFF.

CDR3 region: CASSIEGNTEAFF. CDR3 in DNA: TGTGCCAGTAGTATTGAGGGGAACACTGAAGCTTTCTTT. The chain links TRBV19 to TRBJ1-1; D is unresolved. The CDR3 consists of 13 residues. V was shortened by 3 bases and J by 1 base, with 6 bases between the two germline ends. Germline CDR1 reads LNHDA; CDR2 reads SQIVND (reference sequence).

This chain uses TRBV27 with TRBJ2-3; 13 positions match TRBD2. Germline CDR1 reads MNHEY; CDR2 reads SMNVEV (reference sequence). The V segment lost 8 bases and the J segment 2 bases; nucleotides outside the gene matches: 1. This CDR3 is 14 amino acids long. CDR3 loop: CASGLAGATDTQYF. The CDR3 DNA reads TGTGCCAGCGGACTAGCGGGAGCCACAGATACGCAGTATTTT.

A word on this clone: Sequence at one end of the junction differs from germline and may be a read error. The rearrangement links TRBV7-9 to TRBJ2-2; 7 bases line up with TRBD2. The germline V gene encodes CDR1 SEHNR and CDR2 FQNEAQ (reference sequence). The CDR3 consists of 16 residues. The CDR3 region is CASTLRSGGNTGELFF. The CDR3 DNA reads as TGTGCCAGCACCTTACGTTCGGGGGGGAACACCGGGGAGCTGTTTTTT. Full variable domain (missing parts from reference TRBV7-9 and TRBJ2-2): DTGVSQNPRHKITKRGQNVTFRCDPISEHNRLYWYRQTLGQGPEFLTYFQNEAQLEKSRLLSDRFSAERPKGSFSTLEIQRTEQGDSAMYLCASTLRSGGNTGELFFGEGSRLTVL.

The chain links TRBV5-6 to TRBJ1-2, with D unclear. This CDR3 has 15 residues. CDR1 is SGHDT, CDR2 YYEEEE, per germline. V lost 0 bases to trimming and J lost 7 bases, with 16 bases between them. The CDR3 sequence is CASSLASYRSGGYTF. CDR3 in DNA: TGTGCCAGCAGCTTGGCCAGTTACCGGAGCGGTGGCTACACCTTC.

The chain uses TRBV18 and TRBJ2-1; 10 bases map to TRBD1. CDR3 length: 16 amino acids. The V segment lost 3 bases and the J segment 6 bases; nucleotides outside the gene matches: 8. Germline loops: CDR1 KGHSH, CDR2 LQKENI. As DNA, the CDR3 is TGTGCCAGCTCACCTCCGGGACAGGGGAGGAGCAATGAGCAGTTCTTC. Encoded protein: CASSPPGQGRSNEQFF. Full variable domain (outside the CDR3, taken from reference TRBV18 and TRBJ2-1): NAGVMQNPRHLVRRRGQEARLRCSPMKGHSHVYWYRQLPEEGLKFMVYLQKENIIDESGMPKERFSAEFPKEGPSILRIQQVVRGDSAAYFCASSPPGQGRSNEQFFGPGTRLTVL.

The chain employs TRBV18 and TRBJ2-1; D remains ambiguous. The V end was cut by 8 bases, the J end by 1 base, with 6 bases between. Germline-derived CDR1 and CDR2 are KGHSH and LQKENI. CDR3 length equals 12 residues. The CDR3 sequence: CASLSSYNEQFF. In nucleotides, the CDR3 is TGTGCCAGCCTTTCTTCCTACAATGAGCAGTTCTTC.

The CDR3 region is CASSIGGALTGELFF. In nucleotides, the CDR3 is TGTGCCAGTAGTATCGGCGGGGCCCTCACCGGGGAGCTGTTTTTT. V and J are TRBV19 and TRBJ2-2; tentative D call: TRBD2 (6 bases). The germline CDR1 and CDR2 sequences are LNHDA and SQIVND (reference sequence). Trimming took 3 bases from V and 4 from J, leaving 12 bases between them. The CDR3 runs 15 residues.

The J gene is TRBJ2-1, the V gene TRBV11-2; 7 bases agree with TRBD2. With 5 bases clipped from V and 1 base from J, the junction kept 5 bases outside the gene matches. Germline CDR1 SGHAT, CDR2 FQNNGV. This CDR3 is built from 15 residues. The CDR3 loop is CASSRLAVSYNEQFF. In nucleotides, the CDR3 is TGTGCCAGCAGCCGACTAGCCGTATCCTACAATGAGCAGTTCTTC.

The J gene is TRBJ2-7, the V gene TRBV6-5; TRBD1 matches at 7 bases. Germline V gives CDR1 MNHEY, CDR2 SVGAGI. This CDR3 region has 13 residues. The ends lost 6 bases at V and 2 bases at J; junction bases unmatched: 4. The DNA of the CDR3 is TGTGCCAGCAGCCCGGGGACAGCCTACGAGCAGTACTTC. Translation gives CASSPGTAYEQYF.

This rearrangement joins TRBV21-1 to TRBJ2-7; TRBD1 is the table's D call, not checked against the DNA. TRBV21-1 has pseudogene status. The CDR3 runs 16 residues. The CDR3: CASSNLWDRVSYEQYF. The CDR3 DNA follows: TGTGCCAGCAGCAACTTATGGGACAGGGTCTCCTACGAGCAGTACTTC.

This chain connects TRBV19 to TRBJ1-2, with a weak D call TRBD1 (5 bases). Germline V gene lookup returns CDR1 LNHDA and CDR2 SQIVND (reference sequence). V gave up 3 bases and J gave up 6 bases, with 11 bases separating them. The CDR3 runs 13 residues. The CDR3 loop reads CASSISAGDGYTF. As DNA, the CDR3 is TGTGCCAGTAGTATCAGCGCGGGGGATGGCTACACCTTC.